This T cell receptor (beta chain) appears in the sequencing data of a study of Ad26.COV2.S vaccination and SARS-CoV-2 variants. Study at large: Recipients of Ad26.COV2.S got it intramuscularly, once or twice 56 days apart. Notes on the study in general: Using TCR breadth and depth analyses may have led to underestimated total T cell responses. Those who received the vaccine showed greater spike-specific TCR breadth than those given placebo. Breadth of non-spike TCRs did not differ between vaccinees and placebo recipients.

Data came from immunoSEQ multiplex PCR; TCRdb stores just in-frame clones and leaves some out. The table includes approximately 400,000 clones, about four fifths detected once. Trimming cost V 6 bases and J 6 bases, with 8 bases left between them. The CDR3 has 12 residues. This sample's treatment: around 19 received Ad26.COV2.S at low or high dose, single or two shots; roughly five received placebo; per-sample allocation not given. Samples came from day 63 after the first vaccine or placebo injection. In its sample, this clone was seen a few times. Its target is not known. This sequence originates from a person aged 18-60 years who received the Ad26.COV2.S COVID-19 vaccine or a placebo. This sequence joins TRBV12-3 or TRBV12-4 and TRBJ2-2; maybe TRBD2 (6 bases). The source was peripheral blood, collected in a trial of Ad26.COV2.S vaccine versus placebo. The CDR3 DNA sequence: TGTGCCAGCAGGAAGCGGGCCGGGGAGCTGTTTTTT. Residues: CASRKRAGELFF.